This T cell receptor (beta chain) was recovered during a study of blood T cell repertoires in COVID-19. Study summary: Samples taken during acute and convalescent COVID-19 were collected in the United States, Italy and Spain. Nucleic acid was either cDNA or gDNA, and it came from T cells, B-cell-depleted T cells, or PBMCs.

As handled by the study authors: Estimated nucleated cell counts came from reference gene primer amplification. TCRdb's copy holds only in-frame clones and misses some; the assay was immunoSEQ multiplex PCR. For V, J and clone size, that table is used; D and trimming come from the DNA. The sample includes approximately 72,000 clones, more than 75% seen only once; the top ten take around 14%. CDR1 and CDR2 from the germline V gene are SGHRS and YFSETQ. CDR3 length: 13 amino acids. Unmatched junction bases numbered 4, after V lost 1 base and J lost 6 bases. The source is a woman aged 55-70 years with acute or convalescent COVID-19. Material for sequencing was peripheral blood. The V and J genes are TRBV5-1 and TRBJ2-7, with 7 bases identical to TRBD1. The CDR3 bases are TGCGCCAGCAGCTTGTATACAGGGGTCGAGCAGTACTTC. Residues: CASSLYTGVEQYF.